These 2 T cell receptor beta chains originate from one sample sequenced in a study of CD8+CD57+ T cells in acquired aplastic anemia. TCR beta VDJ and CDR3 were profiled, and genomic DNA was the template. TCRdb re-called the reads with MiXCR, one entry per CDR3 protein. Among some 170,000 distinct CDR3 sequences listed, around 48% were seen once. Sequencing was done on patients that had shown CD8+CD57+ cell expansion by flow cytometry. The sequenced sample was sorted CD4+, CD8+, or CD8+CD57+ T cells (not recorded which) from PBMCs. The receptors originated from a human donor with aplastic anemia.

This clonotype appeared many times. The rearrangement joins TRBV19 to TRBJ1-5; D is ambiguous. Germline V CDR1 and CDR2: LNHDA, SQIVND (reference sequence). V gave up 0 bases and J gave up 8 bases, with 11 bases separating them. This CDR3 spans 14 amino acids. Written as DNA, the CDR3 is TGTGCCAGTAGTATAGAGGGGAGCATTGAGCCCCAGCATTTT. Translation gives CASSIEGSIEPQHF.

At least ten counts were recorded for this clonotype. The CDR3: CASSDQGQYNEQFF. CDR3 DNA sequence: TGTGCCAGCAGCGACCAAGGACAGTACAATGAGCAGTTCTTC. This chain links TRBV6-1 with TRBJ2-1; TRBD1 is a possible D gene (6 bases). The germline gives CDR1 MNHNS, CDR2 SASEGT. V was shortened by 6 bases and J by 4 bases, with 13 bases between the two germline ends. The CDR3 spans 14 residues.